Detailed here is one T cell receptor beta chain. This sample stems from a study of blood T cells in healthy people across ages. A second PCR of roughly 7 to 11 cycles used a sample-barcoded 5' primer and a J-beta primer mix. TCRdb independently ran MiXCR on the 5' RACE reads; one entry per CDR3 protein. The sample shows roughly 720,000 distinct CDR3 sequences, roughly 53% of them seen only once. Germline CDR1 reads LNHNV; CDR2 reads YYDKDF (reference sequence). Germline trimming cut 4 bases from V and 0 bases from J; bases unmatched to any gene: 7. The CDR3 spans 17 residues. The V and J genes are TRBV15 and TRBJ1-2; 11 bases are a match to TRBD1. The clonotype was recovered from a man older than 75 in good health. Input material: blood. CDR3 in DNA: TGTGCCACCAGCACGTGGACAGGGGGCAAAGCTAACTATGGCTACACCTTC. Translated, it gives CATSTWTGGKANYGYTF.